This T cell receptor beta chain is drawn from a study of blood T cell repertoires in COVID-19. About the research overall: COVID-19 samples, acute and convalescent, were from the United States, Italy and Spain. Sample material is recorded as cDNA or gDNA derived from T cells, B-cell-depleted T cells, or PBMCs.

The CDR3 has 14 amino acids. Germline V gene sequence: CDR1 SGHVS, CDR2 FQNEAQ. V shed 3 bases, J shed 4 bases, and the junction held 2 bases outside the gene matches. Methods used by the authors: Nucleated cell counts were estimated from reference gene primer amplification. Generated by immunoSEQ multiplex PCR, the TCRdb table keeps only in-frame clones and is missing some. The V and J calls and clone size come from that table; D and trimming were worked out from the DNA. The sample carries some 120,000 clones, just under 90% recorded once. The source of this sequence is a woman aged 45-60 years with acute or convalescent COVID-19. The J gene is TRBJ1-3, the V gene TRBV7-8, with TRBD1 identical over 8 bases. The sample taken for sequencing was peripheral blood. The CDR3 DNA reads as TGTGCCAGCAGCTTGGACAGGGCAGGAAACACCATATATTTT. Protein: CASSLDRAGNTIYF.